This TCR beta chain was sequenced for a study of PD-L1 blockade in urothelial cancer. Study information: The patients first took atezolizumab around 2014, receiving 1,200 mg intravenously every 3 weeks. Males with urothelial cancer arising in the bladder constituted about 90% of the roughly 29 patients. The number of prior chemotherapy regimens per patient was 0 to 3.

CDR3 length: 18 residues. Time point meaning: peripheral blood 6 weeks after treatment start. Patients' cancers were locally advanced or metastatic urothelial carcinomas. This clone came up a few times. Method: immunoSEQ multiplex PCR; TCRdb's copy keeps in-frame clones and lacks some. The sample yields approximately 93,000 clones, over 65% seen once. Specimen: PBMCs, collected around atezolizumab (anti-PD-L1) treatment. The clonotype was recovered from a man aged 70 or older with urothelial cancer. V is TRBV21-1 and J is TRBJ2-7; the table's D call, TRBD2, was not checked against the DNA. TRBV21-1 is recorded as a pseudogene. The CDR3 here is CASSRKKRLAGVSYEQYF. The CDR3 DNA follows: TGTGCCAGCAGCAGAAAAAAAAGACTAGCGGGAGTGTCCTACGAGCAGTACTTC.